The present T cell receptor (beta chain) was sequenced within a study of T cell responses to AZD1222 COVID-19 vaccine. Study findings and constraints: Donors in the cohort were predominantly white British and more often female, and clonal diversity was possibly underestimated. Following two doses of AZD1222, Spike-specific TCR breadth and depth rose.

This CDR3 is 15 amino acids long. Trimming left V 4 bases short and J 0 bases short, with 13 bases between. In germline, CDR1 is SGHRS, CDR2 YFSETQ. With respect to this clone: The antigen remains unidentified.

Sequencing used immunoSEQ multiplex PCR; TCRdb keeps in-frame clones, though not all of them. The top ten clones hold more than 5% of a sample with approximately 90,000 clones, over 75% of them seen once. The chain uses TRBV5-1 and TRBJ1-1, with D perhaps matching TRBD1 (5 bases). The material was peripheral blood, obtained 28 days after the second AZD1222 dose. The sequence was obtained from an adult who received the AZD1222 COVID-19 vaccine. In nucleotides, the CDR3 is TGCGCCAGCAGCCCCCAGGCAGGGATGAACACTGAAGCTTTCTTT. Translation: CASSPQAGMNTEAFF.